The sequence of this T cell receptor beta chain was determined in a study of blood T cell repertoires in COVID-19. The V segment lost 6 bases and the J segment 0 bases; nucleotides outside the gene matches: 6. The CDR3 has 16 amino acids. Germline lookup yields CDR1 SEHNR and CDR2 FQNEAQ (reference sequence). Some clones are missing from TCRdb's copy, which holds only in-frame ones; the method was immunoSEQ multiplex PCR. The repertoire includes about 400,000 clones, about 88% of them detected once, and 2.5% to 3% sits in the top ten. The rearrangement links TRBV7-9 to TRBJ2-3; 10 positions agree with TRBD2. Sequenced material: PBMCs or T cells enriched from blood (not recorded which). This receptor was taken from a woman under 40 who had recovered from COVID-19. In DNA form, the CDR3 reads TGTGCCAGCAGAAGGACTAGCGGTACTAGCACAGATACGCAGTATTTT. This gives the protein CASRRTSGTSTDTQYF.